Below, one TCR beta chain is given with its context. The sample comes from a study of T cells expressing NK-cell markers. TCRdb re-called the 5' RACE reads; one entry per CDR3 protein, DNA not given. The table counts about 460,000 distinct CDR3 sequences; roughly 1.4% lies in the top ten. Germline values: CDR1 SGHRS, CDR2 YFSETQ. The CDR3 totals 13 residues. The chain links TRBV5-1 to TRBJ2-1; lacking DNA, the TRBD1 call made by TCRdb goes unchecked. The TCR sequence derives from a woman between 45 and 60 years old in good health. The specimen was blood T cells: a sorted CD56 or NKG2C T cell subset, CD4+ or CD8+ T cells, or bulk PBMC T cells (not recorded which). The CDR3 here is CASSGAGLNEQFF.